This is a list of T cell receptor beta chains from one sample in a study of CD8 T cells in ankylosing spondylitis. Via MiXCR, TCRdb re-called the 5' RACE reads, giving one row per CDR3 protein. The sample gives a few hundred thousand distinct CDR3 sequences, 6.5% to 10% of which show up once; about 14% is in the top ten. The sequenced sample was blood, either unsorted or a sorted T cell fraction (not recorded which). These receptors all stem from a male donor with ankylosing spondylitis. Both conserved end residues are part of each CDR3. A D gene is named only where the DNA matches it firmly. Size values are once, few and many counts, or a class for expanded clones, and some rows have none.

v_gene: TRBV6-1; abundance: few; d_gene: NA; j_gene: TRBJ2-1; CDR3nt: TGTGCCAGCAGTACGACGCTAAGCTCCTACAATGAGCAGTTCTTC; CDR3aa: CASSTTLSSYNEQFF
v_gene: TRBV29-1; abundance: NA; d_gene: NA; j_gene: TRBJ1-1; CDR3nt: TGCAGCGTTGGAGACTATAATTACCGGACAGCCGGGGGAGCTTTCTTT; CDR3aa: CSVGDYNYRTAGGAFF
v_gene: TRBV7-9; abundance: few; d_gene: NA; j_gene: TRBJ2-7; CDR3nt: TGTGCCAGCAGGGCACCGGGACAAGCGGGAGAGCAGTACTTC; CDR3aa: CASRAPGQAGEQYF
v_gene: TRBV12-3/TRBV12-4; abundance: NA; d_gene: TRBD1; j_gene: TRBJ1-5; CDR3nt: TGTGCCAGCAGCCCGGACAGGGAGCCCCAGCATTTT; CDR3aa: CASSPDREPQHF
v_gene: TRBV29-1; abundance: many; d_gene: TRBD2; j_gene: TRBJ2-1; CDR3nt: TGCAGCGTGGGGACTAGCGCCTACAATGAGCAGTTCTTC; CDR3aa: CSVGTSAYNEQFF
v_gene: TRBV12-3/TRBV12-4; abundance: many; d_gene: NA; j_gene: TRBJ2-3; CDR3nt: TGTGCCAGCAGACCGGGACTCAGCACAGATACGCAGTATTTT; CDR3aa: CASRPGLSTDTQYF
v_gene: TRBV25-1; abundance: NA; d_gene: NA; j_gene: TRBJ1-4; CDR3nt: TGTGCCAGCAGTCAACGGGACGGGACTAATGAAAAACTGTTTTTT; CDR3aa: CASSQRDGTNEKLFF
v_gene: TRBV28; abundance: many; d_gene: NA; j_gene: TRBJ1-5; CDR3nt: TGTGCCAGCAGTCAGGGGTCGACTCAGCCCCAGCATTTT; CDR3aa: CASSQGSTQPQHF
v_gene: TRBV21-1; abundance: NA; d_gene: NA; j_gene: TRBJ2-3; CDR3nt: TGTGCCAGCAGCCCCCGGCGGGACACAGATACGCAGTATTTT; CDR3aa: CASSPRRDTDTQYF
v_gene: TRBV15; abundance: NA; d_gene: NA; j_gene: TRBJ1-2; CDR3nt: TGTGCCACCAGCAGAGATCGGGGGGGAAACTATGGCTACACCTTC; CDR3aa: CATSRDRGGNYGYTF
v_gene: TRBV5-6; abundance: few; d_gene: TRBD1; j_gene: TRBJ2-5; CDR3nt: TGTGCCAGCAGCACGTTCGGACAGGGGGGGCAAGAGACCCAGTACTTC; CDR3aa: CASSTFGQGGQETQYF
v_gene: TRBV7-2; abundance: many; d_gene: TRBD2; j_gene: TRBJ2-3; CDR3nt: TGTGCCAGCAGCGTGCTAGCGGGATTCACAGATACGCAGTATTTT; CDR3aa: CASSVLAGFTDTQYF
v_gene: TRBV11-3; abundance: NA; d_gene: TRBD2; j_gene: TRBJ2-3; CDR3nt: TGTGCCAGCAGCTTAGGTAGCGGGAGGGCTACGGGAGATACGCAGTATTTT; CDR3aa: CASSLGSGRATGDTQYF
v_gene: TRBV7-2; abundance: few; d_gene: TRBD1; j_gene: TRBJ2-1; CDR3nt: TGTGCCAGCAGCTTGGCCGGGACAGGGAAGCAACAGTTCTTC; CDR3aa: CASSLAGTGKQQFF
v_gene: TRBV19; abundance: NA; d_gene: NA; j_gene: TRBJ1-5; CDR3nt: TGTGCCAGCCAAAACGGGGCAGGCAATCAGCCCCAGCATTTT; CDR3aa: CASQNGAGNQPQHF
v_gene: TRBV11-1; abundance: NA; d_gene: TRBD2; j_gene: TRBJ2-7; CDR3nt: TGTGCCAGCAGCCGTCGGGGGACTAGCGGGGCCTACGAGCAGTACTTC; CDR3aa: CASSRRGTSGAYEQYF
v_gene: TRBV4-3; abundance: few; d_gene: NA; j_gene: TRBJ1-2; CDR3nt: TGCGCCAGCAGCCAAGAGGACAGCAGCATGCTCTACCCCAACTATGGCTACACCTTC; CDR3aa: CASSQEDSSMLYPNYGYTF
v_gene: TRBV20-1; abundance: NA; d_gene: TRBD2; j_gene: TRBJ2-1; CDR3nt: TGCAGTGCTACGGCGGGGACTAGCGGGAGGAACTCCTACAATGAGCAGTTCTTC; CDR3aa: CSATAGTSGRNSYNEQFF
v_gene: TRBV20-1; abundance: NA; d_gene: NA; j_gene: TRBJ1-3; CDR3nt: TGCAGTGCTGAGGACAAAGGAAACACCATATATTTT; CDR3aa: CSAEDKGNTIYF
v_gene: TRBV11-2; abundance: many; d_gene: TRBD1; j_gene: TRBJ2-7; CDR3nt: TGTGCCAGCAGCTCAGGGGACAGGGGGCCAGTAGATGAGCAGTACTTC; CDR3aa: CASSSGDRGPVDEQYF
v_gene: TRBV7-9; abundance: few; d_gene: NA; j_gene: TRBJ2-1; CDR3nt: TGTGCCAGCAGCTTAGATGTGAACAATGAGCAGTTCTTC; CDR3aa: CASSLDVNNEQFF
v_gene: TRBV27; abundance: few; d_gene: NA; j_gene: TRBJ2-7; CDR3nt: TGTGCCAGCAGTTTCCTACAGGGATACGAGCAGTACTTC; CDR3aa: CASSFLQGYEQYF
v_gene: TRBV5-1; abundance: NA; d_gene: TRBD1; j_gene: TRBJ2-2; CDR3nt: TGCGCCAGCAGTCCTACAGGGGGCAAAGTGAGGGAGCTGTTTTTT; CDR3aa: CASSPTGGKVRELFF
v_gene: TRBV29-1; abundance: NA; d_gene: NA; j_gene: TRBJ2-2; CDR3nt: TGCAGCGTCCTCGGAGGGGAGCCCGGGGAGCTGTTTTTT; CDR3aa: CSVLGGEPGELFF